A single sample is the source of the 27 T cell receptor beta chains below, sequenced in a study of T-cell memory formation after mild COVID-19. MiXCR was run by TCRdb on the 5' RACE reads, yielding one entry per CDR3 protein. The repertoire holds some 490,000 distinct CDR3 sequences, about 20% seen once, with over 9% in the top ten. The source material was PBMCs or a T cell subset sorted from them (not recorded which). The receptors stem from an adult woman who had mild COVID-19 (a few samples of this study predate the infection). Cell type and time point are not known.

This clonotype has a handful of counts. CDR3: CASSQGEAREETQYF. As DNA, the CDR3 is TGCGCCAGCAGCCAGGGGGAGGCGCGGGAAGAGACCCAGTACTTC. The rearrangement links TRBV5-1 to TRBJ2-5, with D maybe TRBD1 (7 bases). Germline loops: CDR1 SGHRS, CDR2 YFSETQ. The CDR3 runs to 15 residues. Trimming cost V 4 bases and J 3 bases, with 16 bases left between them. Drawing the rest from reference TRBV5-1 and TRBJ2-5, the complete variable domain is KAGVTQTPRYLIKTRGQQVTLSCSPISGHRSVSWYQQTPGQGLQFLFEYFSETQRNKGNFPGRFSGRQFSNSRSEMNVSTLELGDSALYLCASSQGEAREETQYFGPGTRLLVL.

There are many counts of this clonotype. CDR3 loop: CASSSGPGSYNEQFF. CDR3 nucleotides: TGTGCCAGCAGCTCGGGACCTGGCTCCTACAATGAGCAGTTCTTC. The genes are TRBV6-6 and TRBJ2-1; D is possibly TRBD1 or TRBD2 (5 bases each). V was trimmed by 6 bases and J by 0 bases, leaving 12 bases between them. Germline V gene lookup returns CDR1 MNHNY and CDR2 SVGAGI (reference sequence). CDR3 length equals 15 residues.

V gene TRBV9 combines with J gene TRBJ2-1, with D tentatively TRBD1 (5 bases). Per germline, CDR1 SGDLS and CDR2 YYNGEE. There are 14 residues in the CDR3. The V end was cut by 3 bases, the J end by 4 bases, with 11 bases between. DNA of the CDR3: TGTGCCAGCAGCGGTCGACAGAGTTACAATGAGCAGTTCTTC. It translates to CASSGRQSYNEQFF.

The chain joins TRBV3-1 to TRBJ2-1; TRBD2 might be the D (6 bases). The length of the CDR3 is 14 residues. The V and J ends lost 4 bases and 4 bases respectively, with 11 bases between them. The germline gives CDR1 LGHDT, CDR2 YNNKEL (reference sequence). DNA of the CDR3: TGTGCCAGCAGCCTAAGTGCGGGGTACAATGAGCAGTTCTTC. Translating it yields CASSLSAGYNEQFF.

This clonotype was seen a handful of times. V gene TRBV11-2 combines with J gene TRBJ2-6; D may be TRBD2 (6 bases). Between the trimmed V and J ends, which lost 2 bases and 2 bases, there was a span of 10 bases. CDR1 is SGHAT and CDR2 is FQNNGV in the germline V gene. This CDR3 is 16 amino acids long. In nucleotides, the CDR3 is TGTGCCAGCAGCTTACTTGCGGGAACTGGGGCCAACGTCCTGACTTTC. Protein sequence: CASSLLAGTGANVLTF. Full variable domain (outside the CDR3, taken from reference TRBV11-2 and TRBJ2-6): EAGVAQSPRYKIIEKRQSVAFWCNPISGHATLYWYQQILGQGPKLLIQFQNNGVVDDSQLPKDRFSAERLKGVDSTLKIQPAKLEDSAVYLCASSLLAGTGANVLTFGAGSRLTVL.

With regard to this clonotype: At one end the junction does not follow the germline gene, possibly because of a read error. V usage is TRBV4-1 and J usage is TRBJ1-1; TRBD1 is a possible D gene (6 bases). The CDR3 length is 15 residues. Germline CDR1 reads MGHRA; CDR2 reads YSYEKL. CDR3 in amino acids: CASSEEGGRDTEAFF. For the CDR3, the DNA is TGCGCCAGCAGCGAAGAAGGGGGAAGGGACACTGAAGCTTTCTTT.

This chain uses TRBV27 with TRBJ1-1; no reliable D call. Deletions cut 0 bases from V and 5 bases from J, with 10 bases between. CDR3 length equals 14 residues. Germline CDR1 MNHEY, CDR2 SMNVEV (reference sequence). CDR3 loop: CASSLSGMGTEAFF. CDR3 in DNA: TGTGCCAGCAGTTTATCTGGCATGGGAACTGAAGCTTTCTTT.

This clonotype was found a few times. This rearrangement joins TRBV2 to TRBJ2-1, with 9 bases that match TRBD2. The ends lost 8 bases at V and 7 bases at J; junction bases unmatched: 9. The germline gives CDR1 SNHLY, CDR2 FYNNEI. The CDR3 sequence is 14 residues long. The CDR3 DNA is TGTGCCAGCGGCGGGGGGGCTGTGGGAAATGAGCAGTTCTTC. Translating it yields CASGGGAVGNEQFF.

The rearrangement uses TRBV5-5 and TRBJ2-7; 7 positions agree with TRBD2. The germline V gene has CDR1 SGHKS and CDR2 YYEKEE (reference sequence). With V trimmed by 4 bases and J by 2 bases, 12 bases remained unmatched. CDR3 size: 16 residues. CDR3 region: CASSRVVGRRTYEQYF. The DNA for the CDR3 is TGTGCCAGCAGCAGGGTCGTCGGGAGGCGGACCTACGAGCAGTACTTC.

This clonotype was seen more than once but under ten times. The rearrangement links TRBV15 to TRBJ1-4; D call uncertain. Between the trimmed V and J ends, which lost 5 bases and 5 bases, there was a span of 9 bases. CDR1 and CDR2 from the germline V gene are LNHNV and YYDKDF (reference sequence). The CDR3 loop spans 13 amino acids. The CDR3 DNA reads as TGTGCCACCAGCCTCGACGTCAATGAAAAACTGTTTTTT. Translating it yields CATSLDVNEKLFF. The complete variable domain, with remaining parts taken from reference TRBV15 and TRBJ1-4, reads DAMVIQNPRYQVTQFGKPVTLSCSQTLNHNVMYWYQQKSSQAPKLLFHYYDKDFNNEADTPDNFQSRRPNTSFCFLDIRSPGLGDTAMYLCATSLDVNEKLFFGSGTQLSVL.

V usage is TRBV6-5 and J usage is TRBJ1-1, with D perhaps matching TRBD1 (5 bases). CDR1 is MNHEY, CDR2 SVGAGI, per germline. The CDR3 sequence is 16 residues long. Trimming left V 5 bases short and J 3 bases short, with 19 bases between. CDR3 sequence (DNA): TGTGCCAGCAGTCCCGGGCAGGGCTGGTTAGACACTGAAGCTTTCTTT. Translated: CASSPGQGWLDTEAFF.

This clonotype came up once. The chain links TRBV12-3 or TRBV12-4 to TRBJ1-1, with D perhaps TRBD1 (6 bases). With 2 bases removed from V and 0 bases from J, the gap between germline ends came to 19 bases. This CDR3 region has 18 residues. The CDR3 protein is CASSLRKGGRGMNTEAFF. The CDR3 nucleotides read TGTGCCAGCAGTTTACGTAAGGGGGGCAGGGGAATGAACACTGAAGCTTTCTTT.

The sample holds one count of this clonotype. The J gene is TRBJ2-7, the V gene TRBV10-3; 7 bases fit TRBD1. V lost 6 bases, J lost 6 bases, and 5 bases stayed unmatched. The V gene's germline CDR1 is ENHRY and CDR2 SYGVKD. This CDR3 contains 12 residues. CDR3 DNA: TGTGCCATCAGGACAGGGATCGGCGAGCAGTACTTC. Translation: CAIRTGIGEQYF.

A few counts support this clonotype. The chain combines TRBV7-6 with TRBJ1-5; 8 bases align to TRBD1. The CDR3 is made up of 15 amino acids. The germline gives CDR1 SGHVS, CDR2 FNYEAQ. V trimming: 5 bases; J trimming: 9 bases; junction bases outside the gene matches: 12. The CDR3 DNA follows: TGTGCCAGCAGCGGGAGGGTCAGGGGGCAGGGGCCCCAGCATTTT. Its translation is CASSGRVRGQGPQHF.

The rearrangement joins TRBV5-6 to TRBJ2-4; D perhaps matches TRBD1 (6 bases). Germline loops: CDR1 SGHDT, CDR2 YYEEEE. Trimming shortened V by 2 bases and J by 3 bases, and 12 bases separated the two germline ends. The CDR3 spans 15 residues. This chain's CDR3 is CASSLQGIGKNIQYF. Written as DNA, the CDR3 is TGTGCCAGCAGCTTACAGGGTATAGGCAAAAACATTCAGTACTTC.

This clonotype was seen repeatedly, ten times or more. This chain uses TRBV6-2 or TRBV6-3 with TRBJ2-4; D remains unclear. This CDR3 contains 15 residues. Trimming shortened V by 7 bases and J by 4 bases, and 17 bases separated the two germline ends. The germline gives CDR1 MNHEY, CDR2 SVGEGT. CDR3 sequence (DNA): TGTGCCAGCACCAACGCCCTAACTCGGAAAAACATTCAGTACTTC. Protein sequence: CASTNALTRKNIQYF.

The gene calls are TRBV7-9 and TRBJ1-2, with 7 bases lining up with TRBD1. Germline values: CDR1 SEHNR, CDR2 FQNEAQ (reference sequence). The CDR3 has 15 amino acids. The J segment lost 0 bases and the V segment lost 5 bases, leaving 6 bases of the junction unmatched. CDR3: CASSVGQDPNYGYTF. The CDR3 nucleotides read TGTGCCAGCAGCGTCGGACAGGACCCTAACTATGGCTACACCTTC.

This clonotype has a handful of counts. The rearrangement joins TRBV15 to TRBJ2-7, with 9 bases identical to TRBD2. V lost 4 bases, J lost 7 bases, and 20 bases stayed unmatched. The CDR3 extends over 18 amino acids. Germline lookup yields CDR1 LNHNV and CDR2 YYDKDF (reference sequence). This chain's CDR3 is CATSTESVPSGVMGEQYF. The CDR3 DNA is TGTGCCACCAGCACAGAGTCGGTCCCTAGCGGGGTCATGGGGGAGCAGTACTTC.

The chain combines TRBV2 with TRBJ1-5; no clear D gene. Trimming cost V 7 bases and J 2 bases, with 9 bases left between them. The CDR3 spans 13 residues. Germline-derived CDR1 and CDR2 are SNHLY and FYNNEI. CDR3 sequence reads: CASTRSRNQPQHF. The CDR3 nucleotides read TGTGCCAGCACCCGGTCACGCAATCAGCCCCAGCATTTT.

This clonotype has a handful of counts. The rearrangement uses TRBV11-2 and TRBJ1-2; the D is unclear. The CDR3 spans 12 residues. Germline CDR1 is SGHAT and CDR2 is FQNNGV. The V end lost 5 bases, the J end lost 1 base, and 5 bases lay between the germline ends. DNA of the CDR3: TGTGCCAGCAGCGCTTATAACTATGGCTACACCTTC. As protein: CASSAYNYGYTF.

This clonotype was observed a handful of times. The chain carries TRBV4-2 and TRBJ2-1, with TRBD2 identical over 10 bases. Trimming took 3 bases from V and 6 from J; bases not matched to a gene: 8. Per germline, CDR1 LGHNA and CDR2 YNFKEQ. This CDR3 contains 16 residues. CDR3 sequence: CASSQILAGAANEQFF. DNA for the CDR3: TGTGCCAGCAGCCAGATTCTAGCGGGAGCCGCCAATGAGCAGTTCTTC.

V gene TRBV2 combines with J gene TRBJ1-2; D may be TRBD1 (6 bases). The germline gives CDR1 SNHLY, CDR2 FYNNEI. The CDR3 extends over 13 amino acids. Deletions cut 6 bases from V and 3 bases from J, with 11 bases between. CDR3 DNA: TGTGCCAGCAGGGGCAGGACAGACTATGGCTACACCTTC. It yields the protein CASRGRTDYGYTF. Full variable domain (rest looked up from reference TRBV2 and TRBJ1-2): EPEVTQTPSHQVTQMGQEVILRCVPISNHLYFYWYRQILGQKVEFLVSFYNNEISEKSEIFDDQFSVERPDGSNFTLKIRSTKLEDSAMYFCASRGRTDYGYTFGSGTRLTVV.

The CDR3 region is CASSSYPLGLAGRDTQYF. CDR3 coding DNA: TGTGCCAGCAGTTCATACCCCCTAGGGTTAGCGGGCCGGGATACGCAGTATTTT. V and J are TRBV12-3 or TRBV12-4 and TRBJ2-3; TRBD2 matches 7 bases. The V gene end was trimmed by 4 bases and the J gene end by 6 bases; junction bases not matched to a gene: 19. This CDR3 is 18 amino acids long.

This clonotype has more than one count but fewer than ten. The V and J genes are TRBV20-1 and TRBJ1-6; 8 bases match TRBD1. The CDR3 is made up of 15 amino acids. The germline CDR1 and CDR2 sequences are DFQATT and SNEGSKA (reference sequence). J gave up 1 base and V 5 bases, and 4 bases lay outside the gene matches. CDR3 region: CSAPYRGSYNSPLHF. As DNA, the CDR3 is TGCAGTGCTCCTTACAGGGGGTCCTATAATTCACCCCTCCACTTT.

The V gene is TRBV30, the J gene TRBJ1-1; 8 bases fit TRBD1. CDR3 length: 13 amino acids. V gave up 2 bases and J gave up 4 bases; unmatched junction bases: 3. Per germline, CDR1 GTSNPN and CDR2 SVGIG (reference sequence). Written as DNA, the CDR3 is TGTGCCTGGAGTTCCACAGGGGGCACTGAAGCTTTCTTT. The encoded protein is CAWSSTGGTEAFF.

This clonotype was seen repeatedly, ten times or more. The chain couples TRBV4-2 to TRBJ2-7; 9 bases match TRBD2. Per germline, CDR1 LGHNA and CDR2 YNFKEQ. V trimming: 1 base; J trimming: 4 bases; junction bases outside the gene matches: 5. The CDR3 runs to 15 residues. This chain's CDR3 is CASSQAWTSEYEQYF. CDR3 bases: TGTGCCAGCAGCCAAGCTTGGACTAGCGAGTACGAGCAGTACTTC.

As to this clonotype: Since no conserved phenylalanine or tryptophan closes the CDR3, a read error is the likely cause. The gene calls are TRBV15 and TRBJ2-7; D possibly corresponds to TRBD1 (5 bases). The CDR3 sequence is 13 residues long. CDR1 and CDR2 (germline): LNHNV, YYDKDF (reference sequence). With 1 base removed from V and 4 bases from J, the gap between germline ends came to 8 bases. CDR3 sequence reads: CATSRAKGYEQYL. CDR3 bases: TGTGCCACCAGCAGAGCCAAGGGGTACGAGCAGTACTTA.